The clone carrying this TCR beta chain was found many times. V gave up 0 bases and J gave up 2 bases, with 9 bases separating them. This CDR3 has 14 residues. CDR1 is DFQATT and CDR2 is SNEGSKA in the germline V gene (reference sequence). TCRdb called the RT-PCR reads again in MiXCR, with one record for every CDR3 protein. The sample includes 650,000 to 800,000 distinct CDR3 sequences, approximately 15% of them seen just once. This TCR was sampled from a female donor in good health, serving as a healthy control. The rearrangement links TRBV20-1 to TRBJ2-3; TRBD2 is a possible D gene (5 bases). The sample was memory CD4+ T cells from blood. In nucleotides, the CDR3 is TGCAGTGCTAGAGAGGGTAGCGCCACAGATACGCAGTATTTT. Translating gives CSAREGSATDTQYF.